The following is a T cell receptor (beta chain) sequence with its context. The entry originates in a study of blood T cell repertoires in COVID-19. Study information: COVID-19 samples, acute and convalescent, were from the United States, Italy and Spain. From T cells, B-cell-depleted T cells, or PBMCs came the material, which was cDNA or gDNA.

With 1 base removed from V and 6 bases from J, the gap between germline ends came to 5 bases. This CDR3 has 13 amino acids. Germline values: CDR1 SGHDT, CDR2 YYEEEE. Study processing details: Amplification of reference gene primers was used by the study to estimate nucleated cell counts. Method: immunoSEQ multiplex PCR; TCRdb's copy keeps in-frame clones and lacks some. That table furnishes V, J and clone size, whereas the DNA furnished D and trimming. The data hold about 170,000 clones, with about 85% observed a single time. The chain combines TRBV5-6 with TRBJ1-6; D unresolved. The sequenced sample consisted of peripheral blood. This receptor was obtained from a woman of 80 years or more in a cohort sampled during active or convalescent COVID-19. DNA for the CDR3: TGTGCCAGCAGCTTGAGCACTAATTCACCCCTCCACTTT. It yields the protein CASSLSTNSPLHF.